These 5 T cell receptor beta chains were sequenced from one sample in a study of blood T cell repertoires in COVID-19. The data were produced by immunoSEQ multiplex PCR, yet TCRdb's version contains in-frame clones alone and is incomplete. The data show over 200,000 clones, over 75% seen once. The sample comprised peripheral blood. These TCRs come from a woman between 50 and 59 years old with acute or convalescent COVID-19.

The rearrangement joins TRBV4-1 to TRBJ1-1; D is possibly TRBD1 (5 bases). V lost 0 bases to trimming and J lost 0 bases, with 14 bases between them. The CDR3 sequence is 17 residues long. CDR1 is MGHRA and CDR2 is YSYEKL in the germline V gene. The CDR3 spells CASSQDGRTQMNTEAFF. The CDR3 DNA reads as TGCGCCAGCAGCCAAGACGGGAGGACACAAATGAACACTGAAGCTTTCTTT.

V is TRBV5-1 and J is TRBJ1-3; perhaps TRBD1 as D (5 bases). CDR1 is SGHRS, CDR2 YFSETQ, per germline. CDR3 length equals 14 residues. V shed 3 bases and J shed 4 bases, with 11 bases lying between them. The CDR3 reads CASSSGTLGNTIYF. The CDR3 DNA reads TGCGCCAGCAGCTCCGGGACTTTGGGAAACACCATATATTTT.

The chain has TRBV11-2 and TRBJ2-7; 7 bases fit TRBD2. The V segment lost 1 base and the J segment 0 bases; nucleotides outside the gene matches: 12. The CDR3 totals 18 residues. Germline CDR1 SGHAT, CDR2 FQNNGV. CDR3 sequence (DNA): TGTGCCAGCAGCTTAGCCCTATATATGGGGGAGGGCTCCTACGAGCAGTACTTC. Translation: CASSLALYMGEGSYEQYF.

As concerns this clone: Other DNA variants within this sample encode the same CDR3. The CDR3 DNA reads TGCGCCAGCAGCACTGGGACAGGGAATTCACCCCTCCACTTT. Protein sequence: CASSTGTGNSPLHF. V gene TRBV5-1 combines with J gene TRBJ1-6, with TRBD1 matching 9 bases. Trimming at V came to 4 bases and at J to 7 bases, leaving 3 bases not matched to a gene. Germline CDR1 reads SGHRS; CDR2 reads YFSETQ. The CDR3 is 14 residues long.

The V call is TRBV4-1, the J call TRBJ1-2; tentatively, D is TRBD1 (5 bases). This CDR3 is built from 16 residues. The V end lost 0 bases, the J end lost 3 bases, and 14 bases lay between the germline ends. Germline V gene sequence: CDR1 MGHRA, CDR2 YSYEKL. The CDR3 sequence is CASSQDRQGIDYGYTF. CDR3 coding DNA: TGCGCCAGCAGCCAAGATCGGCAGGGCATTGACTATGGCTACACCTTC.